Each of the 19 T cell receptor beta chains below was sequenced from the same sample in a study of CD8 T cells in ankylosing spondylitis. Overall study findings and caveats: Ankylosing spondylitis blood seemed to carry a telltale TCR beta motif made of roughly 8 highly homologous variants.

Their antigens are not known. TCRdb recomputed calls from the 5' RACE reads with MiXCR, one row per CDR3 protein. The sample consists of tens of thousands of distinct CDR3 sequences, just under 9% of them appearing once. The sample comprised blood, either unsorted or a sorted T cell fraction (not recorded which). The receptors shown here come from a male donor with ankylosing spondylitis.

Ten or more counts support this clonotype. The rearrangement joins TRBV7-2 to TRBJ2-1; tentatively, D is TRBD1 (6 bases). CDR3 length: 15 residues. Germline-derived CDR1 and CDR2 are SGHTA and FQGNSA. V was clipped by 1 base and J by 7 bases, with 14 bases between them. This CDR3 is CASSLDGGGMNEQFF. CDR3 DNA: TGTGCCAGCAGCTTAGATGGGGGCGGAATGAATGAGCAGTTCTTC.

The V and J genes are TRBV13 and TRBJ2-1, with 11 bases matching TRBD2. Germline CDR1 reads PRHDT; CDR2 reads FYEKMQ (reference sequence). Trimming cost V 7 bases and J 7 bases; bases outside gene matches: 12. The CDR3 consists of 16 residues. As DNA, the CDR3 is TGTGCCAGCACGGGTGCTTTAGCGGGAGGGCCAAATGAGCAGTTCTTC. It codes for CASTGALAGGPNEQFF.

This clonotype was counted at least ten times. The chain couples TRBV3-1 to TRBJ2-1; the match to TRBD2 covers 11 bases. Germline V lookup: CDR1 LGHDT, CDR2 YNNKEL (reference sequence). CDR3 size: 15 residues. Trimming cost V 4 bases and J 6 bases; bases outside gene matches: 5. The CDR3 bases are TGTGCCAGCAGCCTTGGACTAGCGGGTGCCAATGAGCAGTTCTTC. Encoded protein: CASSLGLAGANEQFF.

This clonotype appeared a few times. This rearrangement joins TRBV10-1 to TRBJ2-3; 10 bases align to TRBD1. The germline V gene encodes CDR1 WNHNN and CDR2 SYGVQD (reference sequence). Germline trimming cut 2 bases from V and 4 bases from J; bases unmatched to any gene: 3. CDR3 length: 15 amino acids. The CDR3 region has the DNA TGCGCCAGCAGTGAGATGGACAGGGGGTCAGATACGCAGTATTTT. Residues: CASSEMDRGSDTQYF.

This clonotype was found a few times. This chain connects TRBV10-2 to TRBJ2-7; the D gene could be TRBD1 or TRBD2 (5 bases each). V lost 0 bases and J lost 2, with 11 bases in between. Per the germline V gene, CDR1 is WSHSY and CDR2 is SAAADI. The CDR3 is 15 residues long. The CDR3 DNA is TGCGCCAGCAGTGAGTCGGGGGACCCGGCCTACGAGCAGTACGTC. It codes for CASSESGDPAYEQYV.

The CDR3 protein is CARGQGYYNEQFF. The CDR3 coding sequence is TGTGCCAGGGGACAGGGCTATTACAATGAGCAGTTCTTC. V gene TRBV2 combines with J gene TRBJ2-1; 9 positions agree with TRBD1. Germline CDR1 and CDR2: SNHLY and FYNNEI. The junction had 4 bases not matched to a gene; V was cut back by 9 bases and J by 4 bases. CDR3 length: 13 residues.

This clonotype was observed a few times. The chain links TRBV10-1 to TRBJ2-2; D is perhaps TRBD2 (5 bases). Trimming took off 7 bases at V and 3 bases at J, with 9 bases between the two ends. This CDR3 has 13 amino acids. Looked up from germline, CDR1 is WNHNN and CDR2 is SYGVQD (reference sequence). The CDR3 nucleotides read TGCGCCAGCACGGGATCATACACCGGGGAGCTGTTTTTT. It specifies CASTGSYTGELFF.

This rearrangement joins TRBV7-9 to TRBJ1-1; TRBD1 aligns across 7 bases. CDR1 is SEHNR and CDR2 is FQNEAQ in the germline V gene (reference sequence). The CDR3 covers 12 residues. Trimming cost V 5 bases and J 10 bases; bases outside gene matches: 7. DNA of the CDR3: TGTGCCAGCAGCCAAGACAGGGTCTCAGCTTTCTTT. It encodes CASSQDRVSAFF.

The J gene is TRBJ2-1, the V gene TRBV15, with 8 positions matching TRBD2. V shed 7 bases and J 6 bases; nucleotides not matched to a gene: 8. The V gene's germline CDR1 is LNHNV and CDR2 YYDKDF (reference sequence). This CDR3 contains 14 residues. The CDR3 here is CATNEVAGLNEQFF. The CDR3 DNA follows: TGTGCCACCAACGAGGTAGCGGGACTCAATGAGCAGTTCTTC.

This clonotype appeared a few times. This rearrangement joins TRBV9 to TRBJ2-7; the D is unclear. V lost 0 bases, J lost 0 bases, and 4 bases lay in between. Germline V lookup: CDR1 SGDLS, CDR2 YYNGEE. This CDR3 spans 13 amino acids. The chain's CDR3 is CASSVASSYEQYF. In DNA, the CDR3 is TGTGCCAGCAGCGTAGCCTCCTCCTACGAGCAGTACTTC.

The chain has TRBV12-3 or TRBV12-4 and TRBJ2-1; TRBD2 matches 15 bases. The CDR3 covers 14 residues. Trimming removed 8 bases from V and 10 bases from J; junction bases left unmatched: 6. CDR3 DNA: TGTGCCAGCTGGACTAGCGGGAGGGCGGAGGAGCAGTTCTTC. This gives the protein CASWTSGRAEEQFF.

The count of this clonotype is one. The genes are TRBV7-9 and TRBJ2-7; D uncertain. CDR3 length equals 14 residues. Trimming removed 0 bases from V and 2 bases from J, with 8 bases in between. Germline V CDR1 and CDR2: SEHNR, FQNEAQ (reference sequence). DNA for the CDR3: TGTGCCAGCAGCTTAGCAGGGAATCCCTACGAGCAGTACGTC. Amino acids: CASSLAGNPYEQYV.

This chain's CDR3 is CATRGTGGAGTGELFF. In nucleotides, the CDR3 is TGTGCCACCAGGGGGACTGGCGGGGCGGGCACCGGGGAGCTGTTTTTT. The V gene is TRBV15, the J gene TRBJ2-2, with D possibly TRBD2 on 6 matching bases. Germline loops: CDR1 LNHNV, CDR2 YYDKDF (reference sequence). Trimming left V 6 bases short and J 4 bases short, with 18 bases between. The CDR3 has 16 residues.

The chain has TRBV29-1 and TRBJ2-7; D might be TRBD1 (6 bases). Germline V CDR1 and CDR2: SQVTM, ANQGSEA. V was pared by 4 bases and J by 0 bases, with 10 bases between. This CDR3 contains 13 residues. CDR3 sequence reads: CSVVTGTSYEQYF. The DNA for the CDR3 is TGCAGCGTTGTAACAGGGACCTCCTACGAGCAGTACTTC.

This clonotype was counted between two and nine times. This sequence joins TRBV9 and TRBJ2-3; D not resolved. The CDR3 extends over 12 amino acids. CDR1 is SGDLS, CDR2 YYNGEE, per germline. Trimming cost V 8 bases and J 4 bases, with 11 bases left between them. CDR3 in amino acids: CASRSMPDTQYF. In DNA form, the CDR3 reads TGTGCCAGTCGGTCCATGCCAGATACGCAGTATTTT.

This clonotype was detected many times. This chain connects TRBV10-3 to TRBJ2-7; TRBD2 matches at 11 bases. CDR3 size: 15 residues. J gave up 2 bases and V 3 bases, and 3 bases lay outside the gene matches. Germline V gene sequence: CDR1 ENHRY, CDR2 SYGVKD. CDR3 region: CAISDVAGGTYEQYV. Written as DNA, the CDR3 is TGTGCCATCAGTGATGTAGCGGGAGGGACCTACGAGCAGTACGTC.

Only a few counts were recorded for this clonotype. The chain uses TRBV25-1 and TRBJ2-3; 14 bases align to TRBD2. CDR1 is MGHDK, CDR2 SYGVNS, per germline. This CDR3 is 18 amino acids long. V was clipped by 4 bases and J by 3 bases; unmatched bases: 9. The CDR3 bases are TGTGCCAGCAGTGCCCATGGGACTAGCGGGAGTAAGACAGATACGCAGTATTTT. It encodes CASSAHGTSGSKTDTQYF. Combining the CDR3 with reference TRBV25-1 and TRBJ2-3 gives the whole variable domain EADIYQTPRYLVIGTGKKITLECSQTMGHDKMYWYQQDPGMELHLIHYSYGVNSTEKGDLSSESTVSRIRTEHFPLTLESARPSHTSQYLCASSAHGTSGSKTDTQYFGPGTRLTVL.

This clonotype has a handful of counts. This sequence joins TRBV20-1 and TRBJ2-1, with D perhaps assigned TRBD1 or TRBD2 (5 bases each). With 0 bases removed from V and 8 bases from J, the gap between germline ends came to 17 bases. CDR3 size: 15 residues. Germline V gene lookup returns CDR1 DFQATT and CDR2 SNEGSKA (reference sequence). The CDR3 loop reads CSARDRGDPRDEQFF. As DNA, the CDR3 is TGCAGTGCTAGAGATCGAGGGGACCCCCGGGATGAGCAGTTCTTC.

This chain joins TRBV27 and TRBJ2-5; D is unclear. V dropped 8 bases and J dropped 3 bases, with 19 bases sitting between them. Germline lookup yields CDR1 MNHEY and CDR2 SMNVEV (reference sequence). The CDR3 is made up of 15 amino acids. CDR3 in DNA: TGTGCCAGCGGATATATTTCTGACACGAAAGAGACCCAGTACTTC. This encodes CASGYISDTKETQYF.